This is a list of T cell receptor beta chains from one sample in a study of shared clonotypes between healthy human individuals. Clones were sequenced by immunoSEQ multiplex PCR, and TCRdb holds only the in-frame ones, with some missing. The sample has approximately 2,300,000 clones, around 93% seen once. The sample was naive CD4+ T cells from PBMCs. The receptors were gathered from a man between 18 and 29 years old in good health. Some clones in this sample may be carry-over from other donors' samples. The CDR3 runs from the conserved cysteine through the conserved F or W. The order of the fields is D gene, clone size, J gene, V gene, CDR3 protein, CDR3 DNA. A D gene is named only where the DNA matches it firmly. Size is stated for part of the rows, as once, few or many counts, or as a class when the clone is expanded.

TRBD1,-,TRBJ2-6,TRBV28,CASRKQGAGANVLTF,TGTGCCAGCAGGAAACAGGGGGCAGGGGCCAACGTCCTGACTTTC
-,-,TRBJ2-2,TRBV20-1,CSASGSGELFF,TGCAGTGCTAGCGGGTCCGGGGAGCTGTTTTTT
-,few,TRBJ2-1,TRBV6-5,CASARSLYEQFF,TGTGCCAGTGCCCGGAGTTTATATGAGCAGTTCTTC
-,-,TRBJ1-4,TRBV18,CASSTAPFNEKLFF,TGTGCCAGCTCCACGGCTCCCTTTAATGAAAAACTGTTTTTT
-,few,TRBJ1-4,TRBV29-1,CSVESGRSEKLFF,TGCAGCGTTGAGTCAGGACGCAGCGAAAAACTGTTTTTT
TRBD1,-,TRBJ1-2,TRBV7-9,CASTFGTGVGNYYGYTF,TGTGCCAGCACCTTTGGAACAGGGGTCGGTAATTACTATGGCTACACCTTC
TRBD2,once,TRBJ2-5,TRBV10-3,CAIATSGQETQYF,TGTGCCATCGCGACTAGCGGCCAAGAGACCCAGTACTTC
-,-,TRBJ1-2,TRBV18,CASSPAGKDYTF,TGTGCCAGCTCACCCGCAGGGAAGGACTACACCTTC
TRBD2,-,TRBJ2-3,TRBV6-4,CASTKRRTSSSTDTQYF,TGTGCCAGCACTAAAAGGAGGACTAGCAGTAGCACAGATACGCAGTATTTT
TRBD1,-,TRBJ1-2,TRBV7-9,CASSLSRGQNYGYTF,TGTGCCAGCAGCTTGTCCAGGGGGCAAAACTATGGCTACACCTTC
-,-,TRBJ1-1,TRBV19,CASSLRQRYEAFF,TGTGCCAGTAGTCTCAGACAGCGATATGAAGCTTTCTTT
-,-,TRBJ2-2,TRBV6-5,CASSFSDRTGELFF,TGTGCCAGCAGTTTTTCGGACCGCACCGGGGAGCTGTTTTTT
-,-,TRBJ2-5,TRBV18,CASSQQGLQETQYF,TGTGCCAGCTCGCAACAGGGACTTCAAGAGACCCAGTACTTC
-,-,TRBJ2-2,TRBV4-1,CASSRGGSNTGELFF,TGCGCCAGCAGCCGTGGGGGCTCGAACACCGGGGAGCTGTTTTTT
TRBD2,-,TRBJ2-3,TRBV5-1,CASSYLAGGQDTQYF,TGCGCCAGCAGCTACCTAGCGGGAGGGCAAGATACGCAGTATTTT
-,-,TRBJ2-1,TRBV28,CASSSRTLSSYNEQFF,TGTGCCAGCAGTTCCCGGACTTTGAGCTCCTACAATGAGCAGTTCTTC
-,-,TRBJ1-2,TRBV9,CASNKEGFGYGYTF,TGTGCCAGCAACAAGGAGGGTTTCGGCTATGGCTACACCTTC
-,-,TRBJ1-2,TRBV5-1,CASSRAPQGANYGYTF,TGCGCCAGCAGCCGCGCCCCACAGGGCGCTAACTATGGCTACACCTTC
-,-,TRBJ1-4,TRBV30,CAWSDGSNEKLFF,TGTGCCTGGAGTGATGGGTCTAATGAAAAACTGTTTTTT
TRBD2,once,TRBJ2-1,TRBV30,CAWKQAGAYNEQFF,TGTGCCTGGAAGCAAGCGGGAGCTTACAATGAGCAGTTCTTC
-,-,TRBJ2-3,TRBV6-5,CASRDSTDTQYF,TGTGCCAGCAGAGACAGCACAGATACGCAGTATTTT
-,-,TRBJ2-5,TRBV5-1,CASSLVTLRRTLSGETQYF,TGCGCCAGCAGCTTGGTAACGTTAAGACGGACGTTGAGTGGAGAGACCCAGTACTTC
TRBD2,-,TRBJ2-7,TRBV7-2,CATVLAGVGEQYF,TGTGCCACCGTGTTAGCGGGAGTTGGTGAGCAGTACTTC
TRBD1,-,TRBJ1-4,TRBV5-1,CASSPTGARGEKLFF,TGCGCCAGCAGCCCAACAGGGGCGAGGGGGGAAAAACTGTTTTTT
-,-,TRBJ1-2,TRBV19,CASSPRGQAAGYTF,TGTGCCAGTAGTCCGCGAGGGCAGGCCGCTGGCTACACCTTC
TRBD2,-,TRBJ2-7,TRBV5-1,CASSDPAGGSYEQYF,TGCGCCAGCTCTGACCCGGCGGGGGGGTCCTACGAGCAGTACTTC
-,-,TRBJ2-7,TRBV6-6,CASSSREGFHEQYF,TGTGCCAGCAGTTCAAGAGAGGGGTTCCACGAGCAGTACTTC
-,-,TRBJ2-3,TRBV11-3,CASSLASDTQYF,TGTGCCAGCAGCCTAGCTTCGGATACGCAGTATTTT
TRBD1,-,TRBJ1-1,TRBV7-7,CASSQDRGTEAFF,TGTGCCAGCAGCCAGGACAGGGGAACTGAAGCTTTCTTT
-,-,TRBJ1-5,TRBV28,CAARSTRGGPQHF,TGTGCCGCTCGGTCCACACGGGGAGGGCCCCAGCATTTT
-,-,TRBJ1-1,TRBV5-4,CASSSARPTEAFF,TGTGCCAGCAGCTCCGCGCGGCCGACTGAAGCTTTCTTT
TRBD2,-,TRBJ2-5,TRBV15,CATSTITSVETQYF,TGTGCCACCAGCACCATCACTAGCGTCGAGACCCAGTACTTC
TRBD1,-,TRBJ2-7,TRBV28,CASSSTGTGYYEQYF,TGTGCCAGCAGTTCAACCGGGACAGGATACTACGAGCAGTACTTC
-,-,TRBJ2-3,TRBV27,CASRPAWGAEVTDTQYF,TGTGCCAGCAGACCCGCGTGGGGGGCTGAGGTGACAGATACGCAGTATTTT
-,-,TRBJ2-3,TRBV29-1,CSVGGRVTDTQYF,TGCAGCGTTGGCGGCAGGGTAACAGATACGCAGTATTTT
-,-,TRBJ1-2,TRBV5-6,CASSRPGREGYTF,TGTGCCAGCAGCCGCCCAGGCCGCGAGGGCTACACCTTC
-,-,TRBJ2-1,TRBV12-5,CASGSNVNEQFF,TGTGCTAGTGGAAGTAACGTCAATGAGCAGTTCTTC
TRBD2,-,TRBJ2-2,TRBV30,CAGRAGNTGELFF,TGTGCCGGGAGGGCCGGGAACACCGGGGAGCTGTTTTTT
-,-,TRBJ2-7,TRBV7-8,CASSLEPYEQYF,TGTGCCAGCAGCTTAGAGCCCTACGAGCAGTACTTC
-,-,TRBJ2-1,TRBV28,CASRTGLTEQFF,TGTGCCAGCAGGACCGGGCTTACTGAGCAGTTCTTC
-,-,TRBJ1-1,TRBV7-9,CASSLMGNTEAFF,TGTGCCAGCAGCTTGATGGGGAACACTGAAGCTTTCTTT
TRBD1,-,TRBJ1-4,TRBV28,CASSSLDGTGFVYEKLFF,TGTGCCAGCAGTTCACTGGACGGGACAGGGTTCGTTTACGAAAAACTGTTTTTT
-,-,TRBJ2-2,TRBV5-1,CASSPGGTAGELFF,TGCGCCAGCAGCCCTGGGGGCACCGCCGGGGAGCTGTTTTTT
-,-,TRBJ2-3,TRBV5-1,CASSLTGRYDTQYF,TGCGCCAGCAGCTTAACAGGTAGATACGATACGCAGTATTTT
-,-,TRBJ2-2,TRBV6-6,CASSYSGEPFF,TGTGCCAGCAGTTACTCCGGGGAGCCGTTTTTT
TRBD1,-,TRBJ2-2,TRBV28,CASSPGTAPGELFF,TGTGCCAGCAGTCCCGGGACAGCCCCCGGGGAGCTGTTTTTT
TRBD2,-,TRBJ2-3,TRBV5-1,CASSLTSGSDTQYF,TGCGCCAGCAGCTTGACTAGCGGGAGCGATACGCAGTATTTT
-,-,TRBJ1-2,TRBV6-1,CASSQGPGLYGYTF,TGTGCCAGCAGTCAGGGACCAGGACTCTATGGCTACACCTTC
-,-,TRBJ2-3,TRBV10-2,CASRTSDTQYF,TGCGCCAGCAGGACCTCGGATACGCAGTATTTT
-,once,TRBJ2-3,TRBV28,CASSSGSDTQYF,TGTGCCAGCAGTTCAGGGTCAGATACGCAGTATTTT
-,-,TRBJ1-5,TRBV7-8,CASSLAGVGYSNQPQHF,TGTGCCAGCAGCTTGGCCGGGGTCGGATATAGCAATCAGCCCCAGCATTTT
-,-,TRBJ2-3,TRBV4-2,CASSPVQGGRTDTQYF,TGTGCCAGCAGCCCCGTCCAGGGAGGCCGCACAGATACGCAGTATTTT
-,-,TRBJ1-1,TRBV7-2,CASSLIQNTEAFF,TGTGCCAGCAGCTTAATCCAGAACACTGAAGCTTTCTTT
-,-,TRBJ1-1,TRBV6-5,CASSSMNTEAFF,TGTGCCAGCAGTTCGATGAACACTGAAGCTTTCTTT
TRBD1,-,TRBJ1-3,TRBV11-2,CASSTGQAGNTIYF,TGTGCCAGCAGCACCGGACAGGCGGGCAACACCATATATTTT